A single sample is the source of the 20 T cell receptor beta chains below, sequenced in a study of beta chain features in type 1 diabetes. Of the isolated RNA, all was reverse transcribed, and so the sequenced material was expressed TCRB transcripts. Some clones are missing from TCRdb's copy, which holds only in-frame ones; the method was immunoSEQ multiplex PCR. The sample yields approximately 150,000 clones, roughly 9.3% seen once. Material for sequencing was central memory CD4+ T cells from blood. The origin of the receptors is a middle-aged woman in good health.

The V and J genes are TRBV2 and TRBJ1-6; TRBD1 might be the D (5 bases). The CDR3 extends over 16 amino acids. Per germline, CDR1 SNHLY and CDR2 FYNNEI. The germline V and J ends were trimmed by 6 bases and 5 bases, with 17 bases remaining between them. The CDR3 here is CASSGKGWADNSPLHF. The CDR3 region has the DNA TGTGCCAGCAGCGGAAAGGGGTGGGCAGATAATTCACCCCTCCACTTT.

In its sample, this clone was seen a few times. This chain links TRBV5-1 with TRBJ2-3; 7 bases are a match to TRBD1. CDR3 length equals 15 residues. Germline V lookup: CDR1 SGHRS, CDR2 YFSETQ. The V and J ends lost 2 bases and 2 bases, in that order; junction bases with no gene match: 5. CDR3 bases: TGCGCCAGCAGCTTTAAGGGGGCCAACACAGATACGCAGTATTTT. Amino acids: CASSFKGANTDTQYF.

The chain uses TRBV5-1 and TRBJ2-7; 8 nucleotides agree with TRBD1. Germline V lookup: CDR1 SGHRS, CDR2 YFSETQ. The CDR3 sequence is 15 residues long. With 3 bases clipped from V and 6 bases from J, the junction kept 11 bases outside the gene matches. The CDR3 sequence: CASSSRLGQGGEQYF. CDR3 DNA sequence: TGCGCCAGCAGCTCCCGACTCGGACAGGGCGGCGAGCAGTACTTC.

This clone has just a few counts. The J gene is TRBJ2-7, the V gene TRBV5-1; 11 bases match TRBD1. The CDR3 sequence is 15 residues long. Trimming cost V 0 bases and J 3 bases; bases outside gene matches: 2. Germline loops: CDR1 SGHRS, CDR2 YFSETQ. In DNA form, the CDR3 reads TGCGCCAGCAGCTTGGGGACAGGGGGCTTCTACGAGCAGTACTTC. Translating it yields CASSLGTGGFYEQYF.

CDR3 sequence: CASRPGTSGDTGELFF. As DNA, the CDR3 is TGTGCCAGCAGGCCAGGGACTAGCGGGGATACCGGGGAGCTGTTTTTT. The chain uses TRBV7-6 and TRBJ2-2; 13 bases map to TRBD2. V was clipped by 6 bases and J by 5 bases; unmatched bases: 6. The CDR3 loop spans 16 amino acids. From germline, CDR1 is SGHVS and CDR2 FNYEAQ.

This rearrangement joins TRBV5-1 to TRBJ1-5; TRBD1 matches at 8 bases. The junction had 7 bases not matched to a gene; V was cut back by 4 bases and J by 4 bases. Germline CDR1 is SGHRS and CDR2 is YFSETQ. This CDR3 has 15 amino acids. DNA of the CDR3: TGCGCCAGCAGCCCGGGGACAGGTGGTAATCAGCCCCAGCATTTT. Encoded protein: CASSPGTGGNQPQHF.

The chain couples TRBV29-1 to TRBJ1-1, with D perhaps TRBD1 (5 bases). V was cut by 2 bases and J by 4 bases, with 5 bases left in between. The CDR3 is 11 amino acids. Per germline, CDR1 SQVTM and CDR2 ANQGSEA. CDR3 protein: CSVEQGTEAFF. The CDR3 DNA sequence: TGCAGCGTTGAACAGGGCACTGAAGCTTTCTTT. The full variable domain, in which reference TRBV29-1 and TRBJ1-1 provide the parts outside the CDR3, is SAVISQKPSRDICQRGTSLTIQCQVDSQVTMMFWYRQQPGQSLTLIATANQGSEATYESGFVIDKFPISRPNLTFSTLTVSNMSPEDSSIYLCSVEQGTEAFFGQGTRLTVV.

This sequence joins TRBV5-5 and TRBJ2-5; TRBD2 matches 14 bases. Germline-derived CDR1 and CDR2 are SGHKS and YYEKEE (reference sequence). The CDR3 loop spans 16 amino acids. V shed 4 bases, J shed 6 bases, and the junction held 8 bases outside the gene matches. The CDR3 loop is CASSPGLAGVEKTQYF. The CDR3 DNA follows: TGTGCCAGCAGCCCGGGACTAGCGGGGGTCGAAAAGACCCAGTACTTC. The entire variable domain, with the rest obtained from reference TRBV5-5 and TRBJ2-5, is as follows: DAGVTQSPTHLIKTRGQQVTLRCSPISGHKSVSWYQQVLGQGPQFIFQYYEKEERGRGNFPDRFSARQFPNYSSELNVNALLLGDSALYLCASSPGLAGVEKTQYFGPGTRLLVL.

The V call is TRBV9, the J call TRBJ2-5, with a possible D match to TRBD1 (6 bases). The CDR3 has 14 amino acids. The germline V gene has CDR1 SGDLS and CDR2 YYNGEE. The germline V and J ends were trimmed by 2 bases and 1 base, with 9 bases remaining between them. The CDR3 nucleotides are TGTGCCAGCAGCGTTGGACAGCTCCAAGAGACCCAGTACTTC. Its protein is CASSVGQLQETQYF.

This clone was detected a few times. The CDR3 DNA sequence: TGTGCCAGCAGCAAATACAGGGGAAACACCATATATTTT. Its protein product is CASSKYRGNTIYF. This chain links TRBV9 with TRBJ1-3; maybe TRBD1 (5 bases). V lost 4 bases and J 4 bases, leaving 9 bases between the germline ends. Germline-derived CDR1 and CDR2 are SGDLS and YYNGEE. This CDR3 is 13 amino acids long. Filled out from reference TRBV9 and TRBJ1-3, the complete variable domain reads DSGVTQTPKHLITATGQRVTLRCSPRSGDLSVYWYQQSLDQGLQFLIQYYNGEERAKGNILERFSAQQFPDLHSELNLSSLELGDSALYFCASSKYRGNTIYFGEGSWLTVV.

The chain has TRBV29-1 and TRBJ1-1; D might be TRBD1 (5 bases). Germline assignment: CDR1 SQVTM and CDR2 ANQGSEA. Trimming cost V 8 bases and J 2 bases, with 12 bases left between them. The CDR3 loop spans 12 amino acids. The CDR3 sequence: CSHRPTNTEAFF. CDR3 sequence (DNA): TGCAGCCACAGGCCAACAAACACTGAAGCTTTCTTT.

This clone appeared a few times. The chain uses TRBV6-6 and TRBJ1-5, with D possibly TRBD1 on 6 matching bases. V was cut by 7 bases and J by 6 bases, with 22 bases left in between. The CDR3 has 16 amino acids. From germline, CDR1 is MNHNY and CDR2 SVGAGI (reference sequence). CDR3 loop: CASTDRGGASGQPQHF. The DNA of the CDR3 is TGTGCCAGCACTGACCGGGGGGGGGCGAGTGGTCAGCCCCAGCATTTT.

This clone was found a few times. CDR3 DNA sequence: TGTGCCAGCAGCTTGGCGGGGGGTAGTGAGACCCAGTACTTC. Translated: CASSLAGGSETQYF. The chain carries TRBV5-4 and TRBJ2-5; 7 bases align to TRBD2. V shed 0 bases and J 5 bases; nucleotides not matched to a gene: 4. The CDR3 consists of 14 residues. CDR1 SGHNT and CDR2 YYREEE come from the germline V gene (reference sequence). Full variable domain (remainder filled in from reference TRBV5-4 and TRBJ2-5): ETGVTQSPTHLIKTRGQQVTLRCSSQSGHNTVSWYQQALGQGPQFIFQYYREEENGRGNFPPRFSGLQFPNYSSELNVNALELDDSALYLCASSLAGGSETQYFGPGTRLLVL.

The chain uses TRBV7-2 and TRBJ2-7; D ambiguous. The CDR3 length is 14 residues. Germline assignment: CDR1 SGHTA and CDR2 FQGNSA. Deletions cut 3 bases from V and 3 bases from J, with 12 bases between. The CDR3 region has the DNA TGTGCCAGCAGCTTTGACTTAGGCGGCTACGAGCAGTACTTC. Its translation is CASSFDLGGYEQYF.

The rearrangement uses TRBV25-1 and TRBJ1-1, with unresolved D. This CDR3 is built from 15 residues. Per the germline V gene, CDR1 is MGHDK and CDR2 is SYGVNS. Trimming left V 1 base short and J 9 bases short, with 18 bases between. The CDR3 DNA follows: TGTGCCAGCAGTGAATTCGGTCGTGGCAGGACTAAAGCTTTCTTT. Translated, it gives CASSEFGRGRTKAFF.

This rearrangement joins TRBV27 to TRBJ1-6, with D unresolved. CDR3 length equals 16 residues. V was pared by 1 base and J by 9 bases, with 16 bases between. Germline CDR1 and CDR2: MNHEY and SMNVEV (reference sequence). The CDR3 loop is CASSLWTGSGTSPLHF. DNA of the CDR3: TGTGCCAGCAGTTTATGGACCGGGAGCGGTACTTCACCCCTCCACTTT.

The V call is TRBV2, the J call TRBJ1-5; 8 nucleotides align to TRBD1. This CDR3 comprises 15 residues. Germline lookup yields CDR1 SNHLY and CDR2 FYNNEI. Losses at the gene ends were 1 base for V and 6 bases for J; bases not matched to a gene: 5. Here the CDR3 reads CASSEGTGWGQPQHF. The CDR3 nucleotides are TGTGCCAGCAGTGAAGGGACAGGGTGGGGTCAGCCCCAGCATTTT.

This clone was observed a few times. The chain joins TRBV11-2 to TRBJ2-3; no firm D call. Trimming removed 0 bases from V and 5 bases from J, with 3 bases in between. Germline V CDR1 and CDR2: SGHAT, FQNNGV. The CDR3 totals 12 residues. CDR3 coding DNA: TGTGCCAGCAGCTTAGATAGAGATACGCAGTATTTT. Translation gives CASSLDRDTQYF.

This clone has just a few counts. The chain recombines TRBV6-6 with TRBJ1-2; TRBD1 agrees at 9 bases. The CDR3 has 13 residues. Looked up from germline, CDR1 is MNHNY and CDR2 is SVGAGI (reference sequence). After removal of 7 bases from V and 6 bases from J, the junction contained 6 bases not matched to a gene. In DNA, the CDR3 is TGTGCCAGCACCCCGGGGGACAGGGATGGCTACACCTTC. Amino acids: CASTPGDRDGYTF.

In this sample, this clone turned up a few times. The chain carries TRBV7-2 and TRBJ1-6; D is unclear. CDR1 and CDR2 from the germline V gene are SGHTA and FQGNSA. V dropped 5 bases and J dropped 6 bases, with 11 bases sitting between them. CDR3 length equals 14 residues. The CDR3: CASSPRISNSPLHF. The CDR3 DNA reads as TGTGCCAGCAGCCCGCGGATCTCTAATTCACCCCTCCACTTT.